The clone carrying this TCR beta chain was recorded once. The antigen is not known. TCRdb's table, derived via immunoSEQ multiplex PCR, lists solely in-frame clones and lacks some. This sample has 15,000 to 17,000 clones, with roughly 84% found just once. This specimen belongs to a study of T cells after posttransplantation cyclophosphamide. Study-level points and caveats: Skin or GI-infiltrating T cells shared few TRB sequences with blood. Recipient CMV seropositivity and CMV reactivation strongly tracked TRB clonality. Donor-recipient repertoire similarity was low at 1-2 months, rising over year one.

Sampled 1 year posttransplant, controls received myeloablative marrow transplants, methotrexate and a calcineurin inhibitor. The specimen comprised PBMCs, sampled 350 to 400 days after allogeneic stem cell transplant with calcineurin inhibitor and methotrexate. The receptor was derived from a male patient aged 18 to 29 who received an allogeneic stem cell transplant from a related donor, was CMV-positive, and had no GVHD. Some T cells here may be from the graft donor.

The CDR3 loop reads CASSFTGQQYEQYF. The CDR3 DNA reads as TGTGCCAGCAGTTTCACGGGACAGCAATACGAGCAGTACTTC. The rearrangement joins TRBV6-5 to TRBJ2-7, with 7 bases that match TRBD1. CDR1 and CDR2 (germline): MNHEY, SVGAGI. The CDR3 totals 14 residues. Trimming at V came to 4 bases and at J to 4 bases, leaving 7 bases not matched to a gene.